These 11 T cell receptor beta chains were sequenced from one sample in a study of CD8 T cell repertoires and HIV-1 epitope variants. Assay used: immunoSEQ multiplex PCR; TCRdb lists only in-frame clones, some missing. The sample shows more than 7,000 clones, 66% of them seen only once. The antigens of these receptors remain unknown. The sample taken for sequencing was cultured CD8+ T cells derived from PBMCs. Receptors originate from a male donor with HIV.

CDR3 DNA: TGTGCCAGCAGCCAAACCGCCGGGGAGACCCAGTACTTC. It translates to CASSQTAGETQYF. V is TRBV4-2 and J is TRBJ2-5; D remains ambiguous. Germline V lookup: CDR1 LGHNA, CDR2 YNFKEQ. V was trimmed by 2 bases and J by 5 bases, leaving 9 bases between them. This CDR3 is built from 13 residues.

The chain has TRBV2 and TRBJ1-1; 10 bases match TRBD1. Germline V gives CDR1 SNHLY, CDR2 FYNNEI. CDR3 length equals 14 residues. With 6 bases clipped from V and 5 bases from J, the junction kept 6 bases outside the gene matches. As DNA, the CDR3 is TGTGCCAGCAGCTCGGGACAGGGGTTAACTGAAGCTTTCTTT. Protein product: CASSSGQGLTEAFF.

This chain uses TRBV19 with TRBJ1-2, with a possible D match to TRBD1 (5 bases). The V and J ends lost 3 bases and 6 bases respectively, with 8 bases between them. CDR1 is LNHDA and CDR2 is SQIVND in the germline V gene (reference sequence). The CDR3 is made up of 12 amino acids. In DNA, the CDR3 is TGTGCCAGTAGTATCGCAGGGAATGGCTACACCTTC. Protein sequence: CASSIAGNGYTF.

V gene TRBV6-1 combines with J gene TRBJ2-1; no clear D. CDR1 MNHNS and CDR2 SASEGT come from the germline V gene. CDR3 length equals 16 residues. Trimming took off 3 bases at V and 4 bases at J, with 16 bases between the two ends. CDR3 in DNA: TGTGCCAGCAGTGATGAAGTGGAGTTTTTTTACAATGAGCAGTTCTTC. Translating gives CASSDEVEFFYNEQFF.

Only a few counts were recorded for this clone. The chain couples TRBV19 to TRBJ1-5; D remains ambiguous. CDR3 length: 13 amino acids. V dropped 6 bases and J dropped 6 bases, with 12 bases sitting between them. Germline values: CDR1 LNHDA, CDR2 SQIVND (reference sequence). The CDR3 DNA sequence: TGTGCCAGTAGGAGTCCCGGAGGTCAGCCCCAGCATTTT. The encoded protein is CASRSPGGQPQHF. Looking up the rest from reference TRBV19 and TRBJ1-5 gives the full variable domain: DGGITQSPKYLFRKEGQNVTLSCEQNLNHDAMYWYRQDPGQGLRLIYYSQIVNDFQKGDIAEGYSVSREKKESFPLTVTSAQKNPTAFYLCASRSPGGQPQHFGDGTRLSIL.

The rearrangement joins TRBV6-5 to TRBJ2-7; a weak D match, TRBD2 (5 bases). Germline CDR1 MNHEY, CDR2 SVGAGI. V was cut by 1 base and J by 2 bases, with 6 bases left in between. CDR3 length equals 13 residues. In DNA, the CDR3 is TGTGCCAGCAGTTACTTCGGGGCCTACGAGCAGTACTTC. Amino acid sequence: CASSYFGAYEQYF.

V gene TRBV11-3 combines with J gene TRBJ2-5; D may correspond to TRBD1 or TRBD2 (5 bases each). CDR3 length equals 14 residues. Germline CDR1 reads SGHNT; CDR2 reads YENEEA. The V end lost 2 bases, the J end lost 5 bases, and 12 bases lay between the germline ends. CDR3 bases: TGTGCCAGCAGCTTAAATCACGGGGACGAGACCCAGTACTTC. This gives the protein CASSLNHGDETQYF.

This clone was observed a handful of times. The chain joins TRBV2 to TRBJ1-2, with TRBD1 identical over 12 bases. Germline CDR1 and CDR2: SNHLY and FYNNEI. V lost 7 bases to trimming and J lost 7 bases; unmatched junction nucleotides: 7. CDR3 length equals 14 residues. The CDR3 protein is CASTPGQGAFGYTF. For the CDR3, the DNA is TGTGCCAGCACCCCGGGACAGGGGGCATTTGGCTACACCTTC.

The V and J genes are TRBV15 and TRBJ2-3; D might be TRBD1 (7 bases). CDR1 LNHNV and CDR2 YYDKDF come from the germline V gene (reference sequence). The CDR3 has 16 amino acids. V lost 5 bases and J lost 6, with 21 bases in between. CDR3 nucleotides: TGTGCCACCAGCCCTCGGGGTCGGACAGGAGGGGATACGCAGTATTTT. This codes for CATSPRGRTGGDTQYF.

The chain couples TRBV28 to TRBJ1-5; D is perhaps TRBD1 (6 bases). The CDR3 spans 15 residues. Germline V gives CDR1 MDHEN, CDR2 SYDVKM. The ends were cut back, 5 bases at V and 1 base at J, with 12 bases in the middle. CDR3 in amino acids: CASSTLGGSNQPQHF. The CDR3 bases are TGTGCCAGCAGTACGTTAGGGGGAAGCAATCAGCCCCAGCATTTT.

The genes are TRBV11-3 and TRBJ2-1; no clear D gene. This CDR3 is built from 12 residues. Germline values: CDR1 SGHNT, CDR2 YENEEA. Trimming took off 2 bases at V and 4 bases at J, with 3 bases between the two ends. The CDR3 here is CASSLIYNEQFF. The CDR3 coding sequence is TGTGCCAGCAGCTTAATATACAATGAGCAGTTCTTC.